The source of this T cell receptor (beta chain) is a study of monozygotic twins with inflammatory bowel disease. Whole-study findings and limits: TCRbeta diversity (inverse Simpson) was lower in IBD patients than in healthy co-twins.

Germline V gene data show CDR1 as DFQATT and CDR2 as SNEGSKA (reference sequence). The CDR3 runs to 14 residues. As for this clonotype: Its antigen is unknown.

Researchers generated cDNA in eight separate reactions per sample. Following a re-call of the 5' RACE reads, TCRdb has one entry per CDR3 protein and lacks DNA. Recorded for this sample: approximately 400,000 distinct CDR3 sequences. The rearrangement joins TRBV20-1 to TRBJ2-1; TCRdb's assignment of TRBD1 cannot be checked, as there is no DNA. The clonotype comes from a human donor with ulcerative colitis or Crohn's disease, or a healthy co-twin of an affected twin (not recorded which). Sequenced: blood. The CDR3 reads CSVQRDHSYNEQFF.